The clone carrying this TCR beta chain was seen ten or more times. Its antigen is undetermined. RNA transcripts gave rise to amplified TCR beta CDR3 regions. When the TCR CDR3 underwent first-round RT-PCR, the HTBI primer set was used. MiXCR, applied by TCRdb to the multiplex PCR reads, yields one record per CDR3 protein. Here the sample spans 350,000 or so distinct CDR3 sequences, 21% being singletons. CDR1 is MNHNS, CDR2 SASEGT, per germline. V gave up 2 bases and J gave up 1 base, with 14 bases separating them. The CDR3 consists of 16 residues. These data belong to a study of T cells in Graves' hyperthyroidism and ophthalmopathy. Study outcomes and limitations: Ophthalmopathy was identified by the model a median about six months ahead of onset.

Exclusions: uncontrolled infection, other autoimmune disease, pregnancy, lactation. This receptor was taken from a woman between 45 and 60 years old with Graves' hyperthyroidism. What was sequenced was blood. The chain is built from TRBV6-1 and TRBJ1-1; D ambiguous. CDR3 sequence: CASSERIFGPNTEAFF. The DNA of the CDR3 is TGTGCCAGCAGTGAAAGAATATTCGGCCCGAACACTGAAGCTTTCTTT.